This T cell receptor beta chain was captured by sequencing in a study of T cells in Graves' hyperthyroidism and ophthalmopathy. RNA transcripts gave rise to amplified TCR beta CDR3 regions. The study used the HTBI primer set for a first-round RT-PCR of the TCR CDR3. MiXCR, run by TCRdb on the multiplex PCR reads, gives a single entry per CDR3 protein. Among 500,000 to 600,000 distinct CDR3 sequences, 40% to 50% were seen once, and the ten largest hold around 44%. Note on this clonotype: The junction departs from the called germline gene at one end, perhaps through a read error.

Germline V gene data show CDR1 as SGHRS and CDR2 as YFSETQ. The CDR3 extends over 15 amino acids. This receptor was obtained from an adult woman with Graves' disease, either hyperthyroidism or ophthalmopathy (not recorded which). The sample taken for sequencing was peripheral blood or thyroid tissue (not recorded which). V usage is TRBV5-1 and J usage is TRBJ1-6, with 7 positions matching TRBD1. The CDR3 protein is CASSLQGYDNSPLHF. CDR3 sequence (DNA): TGCGCCAGCAGCTTACAGGGGTACGATAACTCACCCCTCCACTTT.